The 4 T cell receptor beta chains given below trace back to one sample, sequenced in a study of beta chain features in type 1 diabetes. Expressed TCRB transcripts got sequenced, as all isolated RNA was reverse transcribed. Sequencing was performed with immunoSEQ multiplex PCR; in TCRdb, only in-frame clones are kept and a portion is missing. The repertoire consists of over 120,000 clones, with roughly 10% occurring once and the leading ten covering roughly 1.4%. The sequenced sample consisted of naive CD4+ T cells from blood. The receptor set was obtained from a man younger than 30 in good health.

This chain joins TRBV5-4 and TRBJ2-2, with D possibly TRBD2 on 7 matching bases. CDR1 and CDR2 (germline): SGHNT, YYREEE (reference sequence). This CDR3 spans 15 amino acids. Trimming stripped 3 bases from V and 5 bases from J, with 14 bases between. The CDR3 region is CASSSLGGGTGELFF. The DNA for the CDR3 is TGTGCCAGCAGCTCGCTAGGGGGAGGGACCGGGGAGCTGTTTTTT.

The CDR3 region is CASSLGQLISYEQYF. The CDR3, as DNA: TGTGCCAGCAGCCTGGGACAGCTGATCTCCTACGAGCAGTACTTC. The chain couples TRBV7-2 to TRBJ2-7, with 7 positions matching TRBD1. The V and J ends lost 5 bases and 0 bases, in that order; junction bases with no gene match: 7. The CDR3 is 15 residues long. The germline V gene has CDR1 SGHTA and CDR2 FQGNSA.

This clone was picked up a small number of times. The gene calls are TRBV19 and TRBJ2-3; weak D call: TRBD2 (6 bases). The V end lost 7 bases, the J end lost 3 bases, and 14 bases lay between the germline ends. Germline V lookup: CDR1 LNHDA, CDR2 SQIVND (reference sequence). The CDR3 runs to 14 residues. CDR3 loop: CASTPPAGTDTQYF. The CDR3 DNA reads as TGTGCCAGTACCCCGCCCGCGGGGACAGATACGCAGTATTTT. The whole variable domain, remainder taken from reference TRBV19 and TRBJ2-3, is DGGITQSPKYLFRKEGQNVTLSCEQNLNHDAMYWYRQDPGQGLRLIYYSQIVNDFQKGDIAEGYSVSREKKESFPLTVTSAQKNPTAFYLCASTPPAGTDTQYFGPGTRLTVL.

There are a few counts of this clone. The chain has TRBV19 and TRBJ2-3; no clear D gene. CDR3 length equals 16 residues. V lost 6 bases, J lost 3 bases, and 19 bases lay in between. Germline V CDR1 and CDR2: LNHDA, SQIVND (reference sequence). The chain's CDR3 is CASSSKTKSPTDTQYF. The CDR3 bases are TGTGCCAGTAGCTCGAAAACTAAATCTCCAACAGATACGCAGTATTTT.